This T cell receptor beta chain came from a study of spatial heterogeneity in lung cancer. This clonotype was seen ten or more times. Since it is a stray read in a library aimed at alpha chains, this beta chain has a size that is not meaningful. The time point: sample taken at primary tumor resection. Tumor, nontumor lung or frozen PBMC supplied whole RNA that was sequenced unsorted. The CDR3 consists of 14 residues. V was clipped by 6 bases and J by 8 bases, with 19 bases between them. Germline V gives CDR1 MNHEY, CDR2 SVGAGI. On each TCR cDNA molecule, a unique molecular identifier was present. A single record per CDR3 protein comes from TCRdb applying MiXCR to the 5' RACE reads. The table includes some 11,000 distinct CDR3 sequences, over 3% detected once.

The material was PBMCs, obtained at surgery. The chain carries TRBV6-5 and TRBJ1-2; TRBD1 is a possible D gene (5 bases). The clonotype was recovered from a female donor with early-stage non-small cell lung cancer. CDR3 residues: CASRTQKGFTGYTF. CDR3 sequence (DNA): TGTGCCAGCAGGACCCAGAAGGGGTTCACCGGCTACACCTTC.